This T cell receptor beta chain is from a study of T cell responses to AZD1222 COVID-19 vaccine. The study's findings and limits: Of spike-specific TCRs, nearly half reportedly target regions left unmutated in variants.

Regarding this clone: The antigen is undetermined.

Method: immunoSEQ multiplex PCR; TCRdb's copy keeps in-frame clones and lacks some. The sample holds under 150,000 clones, 80% to 90% seen once. The clonotype comes from an adult in good health. The source was peripheral blood, collected on day 0 of MenACWY control vaccination.

CDR3 residues: CATSSTAETTDTQYF. CDR3 bases: TGTGCCACCAGCTCGACGGCGGAGACCACAGATACGCAGTATTTT. The V call is TRBV24-1, the J call TRBJ2-3; D is ambiguous. The CDR3 covers 15 residues. Looked up from germline, CDR1 is KGHDR and CDR2 is SFDVKD. V lost 7 bases and J 2 bases, leaving 15 bases between the germline ends.